These 18 T cell receptor beta chains were all obtained from the same sample, sequenced in a study of blood T cell repertoires in COVID-19. Produced via immunoSEQ multiplex PCR; TCRdb's table is partial and in-frame only. The sample yields approximately 170,000 clones, approximately 85% seen once. Sample: peripheral blood. These receptors all stem from a man aged 55-75 years with active or convalescent COVID-19.

V is TRBV18 and J is TRBJ1-4; no reliable D call. The CDR3 sequence is 14 residues long. Germline loops: CDR1 KGHSH, CDR2 LQKENI. Trimming left V 3 bases short and J 0 bases short, with 5 bases between. CDR3 loop: CASSPGATNEKLFF. The CDR3 DNA is TGTGCCAGCTCACCGGGAGCAACTAATGAAAAACTGTTTTTT.

The chain is built from TRBV5-4 and TRBJ2-5; D call uncertain. CDR3 length: 13 amino acids. The germline V gene has CDR1 SGHNT and CDR2 YYREEE (reference sequence). Trimming removed 2 bases at V and 5 bases at J, with 10 bases between. In nucleotides, the CDR3 is TGTGCCAGCAGCTTTTTTGCAGGCGAGACCCAGTACTTC. Translation: CASSFFAGETQYF.

This clone was seen only once. The chain has TRBV11-2 and TRBJ1-3, with D perhaps matching TRBD1 (5 bases). Germline V CDR1 and CDR2: SGHAT, FQNNGV. CDR3 size: 15 residues. V was shortened by 2 bases and J by 8 bases, with 16 bases between the two germline ends. CDR3 protein: CASSLSDLGGYTIYF. CDR3 nucleotide sequence: TGTGCCAGCAGCTTATCTGACCTCGGGGGGTACACCATATATTTT.

The rearrangement joins TRBV14 to TRBJ1-6, with 10 nucleotides matching TRBD1. Losses at the gene ends were 4 bases for V and 4 bases for J; bases not matched to a gene: 4. The CDR3 totals 16 residues. Germline V gives CDR1 SGHDN, CDR2 FVKESK. CDR3 DNA: TGTGCCAGCAGCCGGGGACAGGGGATTTATAATTCACCCCTCCACTTT. Protein sequence: CASSRGQGIYNSPLHF.

V gene TRBV7-2 combines with J gene TRBJ2-7, with TRBD1 identical over 9 bases. The ends lost 7 bases at V and 5 bases at J; junction bases unmatched: 9. The CDR3 spans 14 residues. In germline, CDR1 is SGHTA, CDR2 FQGNSA. CDR3 sequence: CASTPRDRAHEQYF. CDR3 coding DNA: TGTGCCAGCACCCCTCGGGACAGGGCCCACGAGCAGTACTTC.

The chain recombines TRBV9 with TRBJ1-3; 10 positions match TRBD1. The ends lost 4 bases at V and 1 base at J; junction bases unmatched: 8. CDR3 size: 17 residues. CDR1 is SGDLS, CDR2 YYNGEE, per germline. The CDR3 region is CASSPPGTGESGNTIYF. For the CDR3, the DNA is TGTGCCAGCAGCCCCCCCGGGACAGGGGAATCTGGAAACACCATATATTTT.

This chain connects TRBV7-6 to TRBJ2-7; D ambiguous. The CDR3 has 15 amino acids. V lost 1 base and J 3 bases, leaving 13 bases between the germline ends. The V gene's germline CDR1 is SGHVS and CDR2 FNYEAQ. CDR3 loop: CASSLEFTESYEQYF. The DNA for the CDR3 is TGTGCCAGCAGCTTAGAGTTCACGGAGAGCTACGAGCAGTACTTC.

The V and J genes are TRBV5-8 and TRBJ2-3; no definite D call. V lost 2 bases and J 3 bases, leaving 7 bases between the germline ends. Per the germline V gene, CDR1 is SGHTS and CDR2 is YDEGEE. The CDR3 runs 13 residues. The CDR3: CASSLLKTDTQYF. In nucleotides, the CDR3 is TGTGCCAGCAGCTTACTCAAAACAGATACGCAGTATTTT.

This chain joins TRBV5-6 and TRBJ2-7, with 12 nucleotides matching TRBD2. Germline V lookup: CDR1 SGHDT, CDR2 YYEEEE. The CDR3 extends over 15 amino acids. V was clipped by 4 bases and J by 7 bases; unmatched bases: 9. DNA of the CDR3: TGTGCCAGCAGCCGCGGGACTAGCGGGCTAGTGGAGCAGTACTTC. Its protein is CASSRGTSGLVEQYF.

The J gene is TRBJ1-6, the V gene TRBV12-3 or TRBV12-4, with D perhaps matching TRBD1 (6 bases). The CDR3 sequence is 13 residues long. V was pared by 6 bases and J by 10 bases, with 13 bases between. CDR3 DNA sequence: TGTGCCAGCAGCTCCAGGGGATTATCACCCCTCCACTTT. Translation gives CASSSRGLSPLHF.

This chain connects TRBV5-5 to TRBJ2-1; TRBD2 matches 12 bases. Germline V CDR1 and CDR2: SGHKS, YYEKEE (reference sequence). V was pared by 4 bases and J by 9 bases, with 8 bases of the junction left unmatched. The CDR3 extends over 15 amino acids. The CDR3 DNA reads TGTGCCAGCAGCCTGTCTAGCGGGGGGGTCACTGAGCAGTTCTTC. Protein: CASSLSSGGVTEQFF.

The rearrangement joins TRBV21-1 to TRBJ1-1; the table's D call, TRBD1, was not checked against the DNA. TRBV21-1 is listed as a pseudogene. The CDR3 spans 16 residues. The CDR3, as DNA: TGTGCCAGCAGCAAGGGCCAAGCAGGGAAAATCACTGAAGCTTTCTTT. This translates into CASSKGQAGKITEAFF.

This clone turned up a few times. J is TRBJ1-4 and V is TRBV7-2; D may be TRBD1 (5 bases). Germline V gene lookup returns CDR1 SGHTA and CDR2 FQGNSA. The CDR3 runs 17 residues. V was shortened by 5 bases and J by 1 base, with 17 bases between the two germline ends. The CDR3 DNA sequence: TGTGCCAGCAGCCCCGCAATTGGGGCTAGAACTAATGAAAAACTGTTTTTT. Protein product: CASSPAIGARTNEKLFF. Variable domain in full (rest from reference TRBV7-2 and TRBJ1-4): GAGVSQSPSNKVTEKGKDVELRCDPISGHTALYWYRQSLGQGLEFLIYFQGNSAPDKSGLPSDRFSAERTGGSVSTLTIQRTQQEDSAVYLCASSPAIGARTNEKLFFGSGTQLSVL.

The V and J genes are TRBV20-1 and TRBJ1-5, with D hard to call. CDR3 length: 13 amino acids. The germline V and J ends were trimmed by 3 bases and 4 bases, with 10 bases remaining between them. Germline CDR1 reads DFQATT; CDR2 reads SNEGSKA (reference sequence). Here the CDR3 DNA reads TGCAGTGCTAGTGTGTCCCAGAATCAGCCCCAGCATTTT. Its protein product is CSASVSQNQPQHF.

In regard to this clone: Germline and junction disagree at one end, which may indicate a read error. The V call is TRBV11-3, the J call TRBJ2-1; TRBD1 might be the D (5 bases). Germline-derived CDR1 and CDR2 are SGHNT and YENEEA. The CDR3 loop spans 13 amino acids. CDR3 residues: CASSSTAYSEQFF. Here the CDR3 DNA reads TGTGCCAGCAGCTCGACAGCCTACAGTGAGCAGTTCTTC.

The rearrangement joins TRBV7-2 to TRBJ1-1; no clear D. There are 14 residues in the CDR3. V was trimmed by 5 bases and J by 4 bases, leaving 14 bases between them. CDR1 is SGHTA and CDR2 is FQGNSA in the germline V gene. The CDR3 here is CASSPPGAPTEAFF. The CDR3, as DNA: TGTGCCAGCAGCCCCCCGGGAGCGCCCACTGAAGCTTTCTTT.

The chain carries TRBV29-1 and TRBJ2-7; 13 nucleotides agree with TRBD2. This CDR3 has 18 amino acids. With V trimmed by 4 bases and J by 0 bases, 12 bases remained unmatched. Germline lookup yields CDR1 SQVTM and CDR2 ANQGSEA. CDR3 sequence reads: CSVARGLAGEGASYEQYF. The CDR3 DNA sequence: TGCAGCGTTGCCCGAGGACTAGCGGGAGAGGGGGCCTCCTACGAGCAGTACTTC.

The chain employs TRBV28 and TRBJ1-5, with D maybe TRBD1 (6 bases). Trimming removed 4 bases from V and 3 bases from J, with 13 bases in between. CDR3 length: 15 amino acids. Per the germline V gene, CDR1 is MDHEN and CDR2 is SYDVKM. The CDR3 loop is CASSYGGAINQPQHF. As DNA, the CDR3 is TGTGCCAGCAGTTACGGGGGGGCCATCAATCAGCCCCAGCATTTT.